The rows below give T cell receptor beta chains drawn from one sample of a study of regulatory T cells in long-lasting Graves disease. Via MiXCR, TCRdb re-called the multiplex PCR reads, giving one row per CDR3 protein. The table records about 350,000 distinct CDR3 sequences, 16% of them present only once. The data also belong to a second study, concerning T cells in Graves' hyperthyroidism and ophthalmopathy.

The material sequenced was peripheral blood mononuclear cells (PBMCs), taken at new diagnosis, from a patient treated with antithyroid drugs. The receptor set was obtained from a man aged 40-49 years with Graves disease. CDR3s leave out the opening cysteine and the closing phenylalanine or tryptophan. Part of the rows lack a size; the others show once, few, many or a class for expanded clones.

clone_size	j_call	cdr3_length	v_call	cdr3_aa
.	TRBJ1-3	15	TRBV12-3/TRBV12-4	ASSHPRGGISGNTIY
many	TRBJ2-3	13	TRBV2	ASSERAPFTDTQY
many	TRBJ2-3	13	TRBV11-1	ASSLALQRADTQY
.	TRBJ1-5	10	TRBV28	ASSLFGQPQH
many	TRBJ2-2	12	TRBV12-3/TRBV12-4	ASSPGGYFGELF
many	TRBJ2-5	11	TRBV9	ASSVQTQETQY
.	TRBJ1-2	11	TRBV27	ASNNRFRDGYT
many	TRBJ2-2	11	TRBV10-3	ASGQPNTGELF
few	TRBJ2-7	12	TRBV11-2	ASSWGTESYEQY
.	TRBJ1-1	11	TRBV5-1	ASSYDLNTEAF
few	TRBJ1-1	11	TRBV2	ASSPQTNTEAF
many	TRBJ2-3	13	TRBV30	ACTPEAAITDTQY
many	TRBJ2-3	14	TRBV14	ASSPRDRHFTDTQY
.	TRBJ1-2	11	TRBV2	ASMGQAIYGYT
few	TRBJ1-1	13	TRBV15	ATSRDRGANTEAF
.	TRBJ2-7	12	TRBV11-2	ASSFWTGVHEQY
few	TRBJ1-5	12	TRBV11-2	ASSRGLPNQPQH
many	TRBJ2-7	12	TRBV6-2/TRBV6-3	ASSYGLRVYEQY
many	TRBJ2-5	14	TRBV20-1	SARDPGQGPQETQY
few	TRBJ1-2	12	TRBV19	ASTPGQGMWGYT
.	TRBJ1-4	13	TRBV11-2	ASRTLKAVNEKLF
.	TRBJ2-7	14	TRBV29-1	SVEYLGRGLRNEQY
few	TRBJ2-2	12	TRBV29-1	SAGTSGIPGELF
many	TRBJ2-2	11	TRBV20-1	SASPTGGGELF
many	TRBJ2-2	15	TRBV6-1	ASSEGGGGQRAGELF
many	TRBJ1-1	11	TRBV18	ASSPEEKSATF
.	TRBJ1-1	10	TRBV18	ASERETTEAF
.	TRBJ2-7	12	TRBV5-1	ASSGTGRWDEQY
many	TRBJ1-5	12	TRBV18	ASPPSGDNQPQH
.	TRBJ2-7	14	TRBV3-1	ASSPKIGFDAYEQY
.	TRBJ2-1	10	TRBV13	ASSLVREEQF
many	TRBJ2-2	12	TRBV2	ASRQDSITGELF
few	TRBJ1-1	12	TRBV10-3	AITRDSFNTEAF
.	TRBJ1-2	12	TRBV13	ASSLMAGAYGYT
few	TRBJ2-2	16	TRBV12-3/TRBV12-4	ASSFDHGLRGNTGELF
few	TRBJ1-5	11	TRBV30	AWSGGWNQPQH
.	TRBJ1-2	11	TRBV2	ASTEDRTYGYT
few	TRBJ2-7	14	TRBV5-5	ASSLAPGQTGLEQY
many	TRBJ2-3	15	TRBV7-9	ASSYKGLLAWADTQY
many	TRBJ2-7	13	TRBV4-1	ASSQGTVSSYEQY
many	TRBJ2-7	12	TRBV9	ASSGATGSYEQY
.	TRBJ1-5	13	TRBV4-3	ASSQNLGSNQPQH
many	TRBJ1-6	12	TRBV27	ASMGWGLDSPLH
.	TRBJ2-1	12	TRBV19	ASSIAGVGSEQF
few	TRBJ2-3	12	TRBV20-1	SAHDSKGADTQY
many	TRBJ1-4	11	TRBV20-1	SAGYTTNEKLF
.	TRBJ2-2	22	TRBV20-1	SATFHGAGSYEQYFGPDTGELF
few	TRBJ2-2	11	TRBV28	ASSFGVAGELF
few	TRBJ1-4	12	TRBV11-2	ASSPPWTNEKLF
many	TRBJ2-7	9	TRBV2	ASSERLEWY
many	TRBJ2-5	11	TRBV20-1	SARLAGRETQY
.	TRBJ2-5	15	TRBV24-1	ATSGRRVTGQEETQY
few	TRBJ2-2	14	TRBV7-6	ASSLSSPQNTGELF
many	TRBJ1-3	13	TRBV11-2	ASSLEGGSGNTIY
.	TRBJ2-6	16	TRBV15	ATSRATQGSAGANVLT
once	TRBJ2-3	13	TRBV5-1	ASNSLGQSTDTQY
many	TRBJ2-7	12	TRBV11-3	ASSSITNRYEQY
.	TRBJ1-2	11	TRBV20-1	SAPDRALEGYT
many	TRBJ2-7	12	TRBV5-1	ASSLVAGGPGQY